These 29 T cell receptor beta chains came from one sample sequenced in a study of molecular identifiers for immune sequencing clone quantification. MiXCR, run by TCRdb on the PCR reads, gives a single entry per CDR3 protein. The table records about 640,000 distinct CDR3 sequences, about 20% of them present only once. The sample consisted of naive CD8+ T cells from blood, with Jurkat cell RNA spiked in. Subset specified: FACS-sorted CD8+CD4-CCR7+CD45RA+ naive T cells. The receptors come from a human donor in good health. Some libraries in this study had Jurkat cell RNA spiked in.

This clonotype has a count of ten or more. The chain is built from TRBV6-5 and TRBJ2-7; 9 bases match TRBD1. Looked up from germline, CDR1 is MNHEY and CDR2 is SVGAGI. This CDR3 has 15 amino acids. The V and J ends lost 2 bases and 3 bases, in that order; junction bases with no gene match: 5. The CDR3: CASSYGGQGNYEQYF. The CDR3 DNA sequence: TGTGCCAGCAGTTACGGGGGACAGGGAAACTACGAGCAGTACTTC.

This clonotype was detected many times. The chain couples TRBV13 to TRBJ1-1; D is ambiguous. This CDR3 contains 14 residues. Germline CDR1 reads PRHDT; CDR2 reads FYEKMQ (reference sequence). V was clipped by 4 bases and J by 5 bases, with 14 bases between them. CDR3 in amino acids: CASSSVGEWTEAFF. CDR3 sequence (DNA): TGTGCCAGCAGCTCAGTTGGGGAATGGACTGAAGCTTTCTTT.

This clonotype was observed many times. The chain is built from TRBV29-1 and TRBJ2-2; perhaps TRBD2 as D (6 bases). CDR1 and CDR2 (germline): SQVTM, ANQGSEA. V dropped 4 bases and J dropped 7 bases, with 13 bases sitting between them. This CDR3 is built from 13 residues. The CDR3: CSVVRESGGELFF. The CDR3 region has the DNA TGCAGCGTTGTACGGGAGTCAGGCGGGGAGCTGTTTTTT.

This clonotype showed up many times. This rearrangement joins TRBV16 to TRBJ2-7; the match to TRBD1 covers 8 bases. The germline V gene encodes CDR1 KGHSY and CDR2 FQNENV. Unmatched junction bases numbered 3, after V lost 1 base and J lost 1 base. The CDR3 contains 15 residues. The CDR3, as DNA: TGTGCCAGCAGCCAATGGACAGGGCCATCCTACGAGCAGTACTTC. Translated: CASSQWTGPSYEQYF.

At least ten counts were recorded for this clonotype. CDR3 loop: CSARDTGIIAEAFF. CDR3 DNA sequence: TGCAGTGCTAGAGATACAGGGATAATTGCTGAAGCTTTCTTT. V and J are TRBV20-1 and TRBJ1-1; D might be TRBD1 (6 bases). Germline lookup yields CDR1 DFQATT and CDR2 SNEGSKA (reference sequence). With 0 bases removed from V and 6 bases from J, the gap between germline ends came to 14 bases. The CDR3 loop spans 14 amino acids.

This clonotype was observed a handful of times. V and J are TRBV28 and TRBJ1-2; D call uncertain. V was trimmed by 3 bases and J by 3 bases, leaving 11 bases between them. The CDR3 runs to 14 residues. Germline V gene sequence: CDR1 MDHEN, CDR2 SYDVKM. The CDR3, as DNA: TGTGCCAGCAGTTTGCCCACCGGATACTATGGCTACACCTTC. Residues: CASSLPTGYYGYTF.

This clonotype was seen repeatedly, ten times or more. This chain uses TRBV6-6 with TRBJ1-1; no clear D gene. The CDR3 spans 14 residues. V was shortened by 2 bases and J by 10 bases, with 17 bases between the two germline ends. In germline, CDR1 is MNHNY, CDR2 SVGAGI (reference sequence). DNA for the CDR3: TGTGCCAGCAGTTACAACGTCGTTGATCCGGGAGCTTTCTTT. This gives the protein CASSYNVVDPGAFF.

This clonotype has ten or more counts. The V gene is TRBV7-9, the J gene TRBJ1-1; D ambiguous. CDR1 is SEHNR, CDR2 FQNEAQ, per germline (reference sequence). V was shortened by 6 bases and J by 0 bases, with 8 bases between the two germline ends. The CDR3 totals 13 residues. The CDR3 bases are TGTGCCAGCAGTAAATCCGTGAACACTGAAGCTTTCTTT. Translated: CASSKSVNTEAFF.

Turning to this clonotype: A much larger clonotype is one base distant, so this may be a read error. V gene TRBV7-2 combines with J gene TRBJ2-3, with 7 bases identical to TRBD2. The J segment lost 0 bases and the V segment lost 5 bases, leaving 17 bases of the junction unmatched. Looked up from germline, CDR1 is SGHTA and CDR2 is FQGNSA. This CDR3 comprises 19 residues. The CDR3 loop reads CASSAELARAVSSTDTQYF. The CDR3 DNA is TGTGCCAGCAGCGCTGAACTAGCGAGAGCCGTCTCGAGCACAGATACGCAGTATTTT.

Points on this clonotype: Given a much more abundant clone one base away, this may be a read error. The gene calls are TRBV4-2 and TRBJ1-1; D gene uncertain. Germline lookup yields CDR1 LGHNA and CDR2 YNFKEQ. The CDR3 spans 13 residues. The DNA for the CDR3 is TGTGCCAACAGCCAAGAGGTGGCAGATGAAGCTTTCTTT. This translates into CANSQEVADEAFF.

There are many counts of this clonotype. For the CDR3, the DNA is TGTGCCAGCAGTGAATTTGGGGGCAAATCCTACGAGCAGTACTTC. Translating gives CASSEFGGKSYEQYF. The rearrangement links TRBV2 to TRBJ2-7; a possible D gene is TRBD1 (6 bases). The CDR3 is 15 amino acids. Trimming shortened V by 2 bases and J by 1 base, and 12 bases separated the two germline ends. The germline gives CDR1 SNHLY, CDR2 FYNNEI.

This clonotype was seen repeatedly, ten times or more. The chain recombines TRBV7-9 with TRBJ2-7; D tentatively fits TRBD1 or TRBD2 (6 bases each). V lost 5 bases to trimming and J lost 0 bases, with 17 bases between them. Germline V gene sequence: CDR1 SEHNR, CDR2 FQNEAQ (reference sequence). The length of the CDR3 is 16 residues. The CDR3 region is CASSPRGAATSYEQYF. The CDR3 region has the DNA TGTGCCAGCAGCCCGAGGGGGGCGGCTACCTCCTACGAGCAGTACTTC. The whole variable domain, remainder taken from reference TRBV7-9 and TRBJ2-7, is DTGVSQNPRHKITKRGQNVTFRCDPISEHNRLYWYRQTLGQGPEFLTYFQNEAQLEKSRLLSDRFSAERPKGSFSTLEIQRTEQGDSAMYLCASSPRGAATSYEQYFGPGTRLTVT.

This clonotype occurred many times. The chain is built from TRBV29-1 and TRBJ1-1, with no clear D. CDR1 SQVTM and CDR2 ANQGSEA come from the germline V gene. V lost 7 bases to trimming and J lost 4 bases, with 16 bases between them. This CDR3 comprises 13 residues. In DNA, the CDR3 is TGCAGCGCCATACCCCATGACGTCACTGAAGCTTTCTTT. Translation: CSAIPHDVTEAFF.

There are a few counts of this clonotype. The rearrangement joins TRBV15 to TRBJ1-2; D call uncertain. This CDR3 region has 12 residues. V dropped 0 bases and J dropped 8 bases, with 7 bases sitting between them. Germline V gene lookup returns CDR1 LNHNV and CDR2 YYDKDF (reference sequence). CDR3 protein: CATSRDLGGYTF. The CDR3 nucleotides read TGTGCCACCAGCAGAGATTTGGGAGGCTACACCTTC.

V usage is TRBV4-3 and J usage is TRBJ2-7, with 7 nucleotides matching TRBD1. The CDR3 covers 13 residues. Germline CDR1 is LGHNA and CDR2 is YSLEER. J lost 8 bases, V lost 1 base, and 5 bases had no gene match. The DNA of the CDR3 is TGCGCCAGCAGCCAAGCAACAGGGGACAAGCAGTACTTC. It yields the protein CASSQATGDKQYF.

This clonotype was observed many times. V is TRBV7-9 and J is TRBJ2-3; possibly TRBD1 or TRBD2 for D (5 bases each). This CDR3 spans 16 amino acids. The V end lost 6 bases, the J end lost 0 bases, and 16 bases lay between the germline ends. In germline, CDR1 is SEHNR, CDR2 FQNEAQ (reference sequence). This CDR3 reads CASSSGTGTSTDTQYF. Written as DNA, the CDR3 is TGTGCCAGCAGTTCCGGGACGGGCACTAGCACAGATACGCAGTATTTT.

Many counts were recorded for this clonotype. V is TRBV7-6 and J is TRBJ2-1; 8 bases line up with TRBD1. The germline V gene has CDR1 SGHVS and CDR2 FNYEAQ. V gave up 5 bases and J gave up 0 bases; unmatched junction bases: 3. The CDR3 sequence is 15 residues long. The CDR3 DNA follows: TGTGCCAGCAGCCGGGACAGGAGCTCCTACAATGAGCAGTTCTTC. This gives the protein CASSRDRSSYNEQFF.

This clonotype came up a few times. The chain has TRBV20-1 and TRBJ2-1, with a weak D call TRBD2 (6 bases). From germline, CDR1 is DFQATT and CDR2 SNEGSKA (reference sequence). The CDR3 covers 13 residues. The CDR3 region has the DNA TGCAGGGGTATACACGGGAGCGACAATGAGCAGTTCTTC. This translates into CRGIHGSDNEQFF.

Points on this clonotype: A single base separates this from a much larger clone, so it may be a read error. The chain joins TRBV7-9 to TRBJ1-5; D uncertain. Germline CDR1 reads SEHNR; CDR2 reads FQNEAQ (reference sequence). This CDR3 comprises 13 residues. The V end lost 11 bases, the J end lost 2 bases, and 13 bases lay between the germline ends. The CDR3 DNA follows: TGTGCCGGCGCCGGGCAGGGCAATCAGCCCCAGCATTTT. Residues: CAGAGQGNQPQHF.

This clonotype was detected many times. The CDR3 sequence: CASQAGGGDGNTIYF. The CDR3 nucleotides are TGTGCCAGCCAGGCGGGGGGCGGGGATGGAAACACCATATATTTT. The chain carries TRBV9 and TRBJ1-3, with a tentative D call TRBD1 (6 bases). Germline-derived CDR1 and CDR2 are SGDLS and YYNGEE. V shed 7 bases and J shed 3 bases, with 17 bases lying between them. This CDR3 is built from 15 residues.

This clonotype was seen a few times. The chain combines TRBV24-1 with TRBJ2-7; D gene unclear. V was clipped by 1 base and J by 4 bases, with 22 bases between them. The CDR3 runs 18 residues. CDR1 and CDR2 from the germline V gene are KGHDR and SFDVKD. The DNA for the CDR3 is TGTGCCACCAGTGATTTCCCGACCGATCCCACTCCCCCATACGAGCAGTACTTC. This translates into CATSDFPTDPTPPYEQYF.

This clonotype was counted at least ten times. V usage is TRBV7-9 and J usage is TRBJ1-1; D is uncertain. The CDR3 is 14 residues long. V dropped 5 bases and J dropped 7 bases, with 17 bases sitting between them. Germline lookup yields CDR1 SEHNR and CDR2 FQNEAQ (reference sequence). The CDR3 reads CASSPSRGHDEAFF. CDR3 in DNA: TGTGCCAGCAGCCCCTCCCGGGGTCACGATGAAGCTTTCTTT.

This clonotype was seen a few times. The V call is TRBV15, the J call TRBJ1-2, with TRBD1 identical over 9 bases. V lost 5 bases to trimming and J lost 2 bases; unmatched junction nucleotides: 9. The length of the CDR3 is 16 residues. Germline loops: CDR1 LNHNV, CDR2 YYDKDF (reference sequence). The DNA of the CDR3 is TGTGCCACCAGCCTCGACAGGGGGTATCCCAACTATGGCTACACCTTC. It yields the protein CATSLDRGYPNYGYTF.

This clonotype appeared a few times. The rearrangement uses TRBV6-2 or TRBV6-3 and TRBJ2-7; TRBD1 aligns across 10 bases. CDR3 length: 20 residues. V gave up 3 bases and J gave up 3 bases; unmatched junction bases: 20. Germline CDR1 MNHEY, CDR2 SVGEGT. The CDR3 sequence is CASSYSDRDRGPKKDYEQYF. The CDR3 coding sequence is TGTGCCAGCAGTTATTCCGACCGGGACAGGGGACCTAAGAAGGACTACGAGCAGTACTTC.

Points on this clonotype: A single base separates this from a much larger clone, so it may be a read error. Without the conserved terminal phenylalanine or tryptophan, this CDR3 likely stems from a read error. The DNA is left out, because the CDR3 cannot be placed on it with certainty; the CDR3 is given as TCRdb lists it. This chain joins TRBV3-1 and TRBJ2-5; the DNA was not compared with TRBD1, the D call given in the table. With termini counted, the CDR3 has 14 amino acids. CDR1 and CDR2 from the germline V gene are LGHDT and YNNKEL (reference sequence). The CDR3 loop reads CASSQEGVAPLEYS.

This chain joins TRBV10-3 and TRBJ1-1; no clear D. Germline CDR1 and CDR2: ENHRY and SYGVKD. Trimming left V 3 bases short and J 1 base short, with 9 bases between. This CDR3 is 14 amino acids long. The CDR3 region is CAISERLENTEAFF. The CDR3 DNA reads as TGTGCCATCAGTGAAAGGTTAGAGAACACTGAAGCTTTCTTT.

This clonotype appeared a few times. Just one base apart from a much larger clone, this may be a read error. The rearrangement links TRBV20-1 to TRBJ2-3; 8 bases map to TRBD2. The CDR3 length is 16 residues. CDR1 DFQATT and CDR2 SNEGSKA come from the germline V gene (reference sequence). The CDR3 sequence: CSVRDQVAGFTDTQYF. The CDR3, as DNA: TGCAGTGTTAGAGATCAGGTAGCGGGGTTCACAGATACGCAGTATTTT.

This clonotype showed up many times. The J gene is TRBJ1-1, the V gene TRBV9, with TRBD1 identical over 10 bases. This CDR3 spans 15 amino acids. After removal of 0 bases from V and 6 bases from J, the junction contained 5 bases not matched to a gene. Per the germline V gene, CDR1 is SGDLS and CDR2 is YYNGEE. The CDR3, as DNA: TGTGCCAGCAGCGTAGGAAGGACAGGGGGATCTGAAGCTTTCTTT. Translating it yields CASSVGRTGGSEAFF.

This clonotype was found many times. The DNA of the CDR3 is TGTGCCAGCAGTGGGACTAGCTCGTACGAGCAGTACTTC. It encodes CASSGTSSYEQYF. The rearrangement links TRBV6-2 or TRBV6-3 to TRBJ2-7, with 9 bases aligning to TRBD2. Germline CDR1 reads MNHEY; CDR2 reads SVGEGT. The CDR3 runs to 13 residues. The V gene end was trimmed by 5 bases and the J gene end by 4 bases; junction bases not matched to a gene: 3.